This T cell receptor (beta chain) was recorded in a study of identical twins' blood T cells. Overall study context: Roughly 50 million reads came from 12 libraries, six alpha, six beta.

Original processing methods: Each library had 2.2 to 3.6 million CDR3 reads and about 90,000 to nearly 500,000 clonotypes. Via MiXCR, TCRdb re-called the 5' RACE reads, giving one row per CDR3 protein. None of the V and J calls come from the authors' own analysis; TCRdb made them. The sample gives 350,000 to 400,000 distinct CDR3 sequences, roughly 30% of which show up once; around 5.6% is in the top ten. The CDR3 totals 13 residues. Germline CDR1 reads SNHLY; CDR2 reads FYNNEI. V lost 8 bases, J lost 5 bases, and 15 bases lay in between. This clonotype was observed once. The receptor's source is a woman aged 18-49 years in good health. Input material: PBMCs. The chain carries TRBV2 and TRBJ1-1; D unresolved. CDR3 in amino acids: CASSREEYTEAFF. The CDR3, as DNA: TGTGCCAGCTCGAGGGAAGAGTATACTGAAGCTTTCTTT.